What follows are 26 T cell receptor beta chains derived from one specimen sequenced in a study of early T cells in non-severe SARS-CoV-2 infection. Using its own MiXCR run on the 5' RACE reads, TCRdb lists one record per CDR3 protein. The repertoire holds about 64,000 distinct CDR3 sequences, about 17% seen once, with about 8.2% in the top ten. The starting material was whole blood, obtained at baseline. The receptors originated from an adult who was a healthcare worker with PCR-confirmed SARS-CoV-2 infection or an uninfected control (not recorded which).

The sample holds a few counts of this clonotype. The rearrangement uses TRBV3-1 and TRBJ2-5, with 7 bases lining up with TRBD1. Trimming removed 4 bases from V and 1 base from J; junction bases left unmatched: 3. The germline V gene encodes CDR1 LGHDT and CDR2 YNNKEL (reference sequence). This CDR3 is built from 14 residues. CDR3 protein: CASSLRTGQETQYF. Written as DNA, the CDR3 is TGTGCCAGCAGCCTACGGACAGGCCAAGAGACCCAGTACTTC.

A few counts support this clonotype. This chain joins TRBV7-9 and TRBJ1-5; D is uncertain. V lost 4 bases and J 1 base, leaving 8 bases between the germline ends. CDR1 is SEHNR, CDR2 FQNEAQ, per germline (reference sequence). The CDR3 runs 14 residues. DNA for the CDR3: TGTGCCAGCAGCTCAACACGGAGCAATCAGCCCCAGCATTTT. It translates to CASSSTRSNQPQHF.

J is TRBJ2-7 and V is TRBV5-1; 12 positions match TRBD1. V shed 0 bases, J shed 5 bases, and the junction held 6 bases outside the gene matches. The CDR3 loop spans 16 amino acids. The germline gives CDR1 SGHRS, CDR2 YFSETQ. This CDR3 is CASSLAGRDRGHEQYF. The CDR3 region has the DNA TGCGCCAGCAGCTTGGCCGGCCGGGACAGGGGGCACGAGCAGTACTTC.

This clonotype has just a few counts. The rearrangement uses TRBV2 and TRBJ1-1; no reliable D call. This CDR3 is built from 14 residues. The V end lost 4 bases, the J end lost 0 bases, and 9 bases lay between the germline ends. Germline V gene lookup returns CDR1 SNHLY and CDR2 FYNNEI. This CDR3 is CASSARHMNTEAFF. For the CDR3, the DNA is TGTGCCAGCAGTGCCCGTCATATGAACACTGAAGCTTTCTTT.

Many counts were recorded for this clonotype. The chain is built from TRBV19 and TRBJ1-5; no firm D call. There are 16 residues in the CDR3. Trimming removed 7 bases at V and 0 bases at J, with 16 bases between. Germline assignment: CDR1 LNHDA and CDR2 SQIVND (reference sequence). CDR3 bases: TGTGCCAGTAACACAAAGCCCGCACATAGCAATCAGCCCCAGCATTTT. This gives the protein CASNTKPAHSNQPQHF.

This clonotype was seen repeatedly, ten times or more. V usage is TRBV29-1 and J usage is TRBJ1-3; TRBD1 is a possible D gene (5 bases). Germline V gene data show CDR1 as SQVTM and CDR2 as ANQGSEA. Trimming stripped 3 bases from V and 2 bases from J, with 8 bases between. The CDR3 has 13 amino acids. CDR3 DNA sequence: TGCAGCGTTGATCTGGGGCCTGGAAACACCATATATTTT. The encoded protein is CSVDLGPGNTIYF.

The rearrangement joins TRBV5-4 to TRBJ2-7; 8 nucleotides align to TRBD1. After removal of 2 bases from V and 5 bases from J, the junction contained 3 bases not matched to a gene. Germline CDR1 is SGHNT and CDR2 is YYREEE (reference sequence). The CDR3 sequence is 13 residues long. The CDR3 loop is CASSFDRGHEQYF. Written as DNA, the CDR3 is TGTGCCAGCAGCTTCGACAGGGGCCACGAGCAGTACTTC.

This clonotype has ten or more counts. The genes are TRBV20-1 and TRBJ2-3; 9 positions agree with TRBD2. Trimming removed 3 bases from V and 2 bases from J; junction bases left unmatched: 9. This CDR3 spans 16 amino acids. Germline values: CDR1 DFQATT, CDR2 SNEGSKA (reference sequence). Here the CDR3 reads CSARDGLASTTDTQYF. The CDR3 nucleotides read TGCAGTGCTAGGGACGGACTAGCGTCAACCACAGATACGCAGTATTTT.

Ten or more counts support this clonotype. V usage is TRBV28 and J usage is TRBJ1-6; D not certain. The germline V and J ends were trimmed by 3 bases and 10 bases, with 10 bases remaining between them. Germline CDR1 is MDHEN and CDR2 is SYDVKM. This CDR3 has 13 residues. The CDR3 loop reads CASSFRGRSPLHF. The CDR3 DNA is TGTGCCAGCAGTTTTCGTGGTCGGTCACCCCTCCACTTT.

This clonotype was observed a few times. The chain's CDR3 is CASSMAVSSYNEQFF. Here the CDR3 DNA reads TGTGCCAGTAGTATGGCCGTCAGCTCCTACAATGAGCAGTTCTTC. The V and J genes are TRBV19 and TRBJ2-1; no definite D call. Germline V gene data show CDR1 as LNHDA and CDR2 as SQIVND (reference sequence). V lost 3 bases and J lost 0, with 9 bases in between. CDR3 length equals 15 residues. The whole variable domain, filled in from reference TRBV19 and TRBJ2-1, reads DGGITQSPKYLFRKEGQNVTLSCEQNLNHDAMYWYRQDPGQGLRLIYYSQIVNDFQKGDIAEGYSVSREKKESFPLTVTSAQKNPTAFYLCASSMAVSSYNEQFFGPGTRLTVL.

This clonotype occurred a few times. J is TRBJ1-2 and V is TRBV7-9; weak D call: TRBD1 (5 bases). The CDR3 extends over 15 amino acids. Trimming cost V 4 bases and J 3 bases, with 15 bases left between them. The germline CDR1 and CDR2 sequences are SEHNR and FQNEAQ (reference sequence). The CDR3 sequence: CASSSMAGLDYGYTF. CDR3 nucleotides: TGTGCCAGCAGCTCGATGGCAGGGCTCGACTATGGCTACACCTTC. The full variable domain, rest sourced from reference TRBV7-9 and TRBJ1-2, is DTGVSQNPRHKITKRGQNVTFRCDPISEHNRLYWYRQTLGQGPEFLTYFQNEAQLEKSRLLSDRFSAERPKGSFSTLEIQRTEQGDSAMYLCASSSMAGLDYGYTFGSGTRLTVV.

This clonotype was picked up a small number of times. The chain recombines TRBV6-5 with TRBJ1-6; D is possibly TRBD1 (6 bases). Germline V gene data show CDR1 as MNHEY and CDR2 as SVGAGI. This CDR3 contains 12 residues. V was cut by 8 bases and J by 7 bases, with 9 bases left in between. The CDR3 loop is CASGTGNSPLHF. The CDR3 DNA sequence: TGTGCCAGCGGTACAGGGAATTCACCCCTCCACTTT.

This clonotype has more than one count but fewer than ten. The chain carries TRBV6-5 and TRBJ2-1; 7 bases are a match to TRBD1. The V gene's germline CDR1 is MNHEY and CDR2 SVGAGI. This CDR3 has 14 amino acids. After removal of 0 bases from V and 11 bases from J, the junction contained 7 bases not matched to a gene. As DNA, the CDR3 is TGTGCCAGCAGTTACTCGAACCACAGGGGTCAGCAGTTCTTC. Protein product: CASSYSNHRGQQFF.

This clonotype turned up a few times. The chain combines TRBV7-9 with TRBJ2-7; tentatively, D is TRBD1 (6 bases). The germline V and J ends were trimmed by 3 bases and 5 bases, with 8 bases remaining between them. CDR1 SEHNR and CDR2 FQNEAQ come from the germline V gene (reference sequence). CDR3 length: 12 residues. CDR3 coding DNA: TGTGCCAGCAGCTTGGGGGCCAACGAGCAGTACTTC. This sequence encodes CASSLGANEQYF.

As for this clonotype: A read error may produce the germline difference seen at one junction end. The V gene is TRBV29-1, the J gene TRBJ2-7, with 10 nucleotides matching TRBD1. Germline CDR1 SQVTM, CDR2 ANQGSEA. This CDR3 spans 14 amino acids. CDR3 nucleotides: TGCGGCGTTTCCCGGACAGGGGGAGACTACGAGCAGTACTTC. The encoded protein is CGVSRTGGDYEQYF.

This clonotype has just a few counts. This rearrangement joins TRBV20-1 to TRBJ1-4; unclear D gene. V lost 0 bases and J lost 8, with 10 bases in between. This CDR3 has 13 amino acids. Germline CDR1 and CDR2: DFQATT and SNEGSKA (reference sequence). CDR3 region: CSARDDYGEKLFF. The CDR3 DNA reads TGCAGTGCTAGAGATGATTATGGGGAAAAACTGTTTTTT.

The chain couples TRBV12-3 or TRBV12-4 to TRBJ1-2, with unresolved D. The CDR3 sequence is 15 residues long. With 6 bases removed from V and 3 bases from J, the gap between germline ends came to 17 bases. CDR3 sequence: CASSADVTNYYGYTF. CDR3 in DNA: TGTGCCAGCAGCGCGGATGTTACAAATTACTATGGCTACACCTTC.

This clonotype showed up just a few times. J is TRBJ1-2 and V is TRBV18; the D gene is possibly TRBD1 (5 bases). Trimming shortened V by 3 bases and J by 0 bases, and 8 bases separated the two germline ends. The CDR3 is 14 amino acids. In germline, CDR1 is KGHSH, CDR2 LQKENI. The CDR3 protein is CASSPTETNYGYTF. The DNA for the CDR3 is TGTGCCAGCTCACCGACAGAAACTAACTATGGCTACACCTTC.

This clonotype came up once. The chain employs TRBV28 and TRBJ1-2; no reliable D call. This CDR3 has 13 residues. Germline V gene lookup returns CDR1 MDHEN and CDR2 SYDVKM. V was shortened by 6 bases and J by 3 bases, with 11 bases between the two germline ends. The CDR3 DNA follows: TGTGCCAGCAGCGACCACTTAGACTATGGCTACACCTTC. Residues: CASSDHLDYGYTF.

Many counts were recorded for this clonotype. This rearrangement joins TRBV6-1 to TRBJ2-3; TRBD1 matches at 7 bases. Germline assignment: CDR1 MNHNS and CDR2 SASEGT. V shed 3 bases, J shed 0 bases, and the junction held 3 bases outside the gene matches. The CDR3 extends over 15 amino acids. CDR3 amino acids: CASSDRTGSTDTQYF. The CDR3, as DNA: TGTGCCAGCAGTGACCGGACAGGAAGCACAGATACGCAGTATTTT.

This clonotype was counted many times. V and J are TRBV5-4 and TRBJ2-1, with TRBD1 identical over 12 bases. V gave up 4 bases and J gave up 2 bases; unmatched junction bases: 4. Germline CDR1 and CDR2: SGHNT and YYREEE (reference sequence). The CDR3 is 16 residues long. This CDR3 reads CASSEGTGGPYNEQFF. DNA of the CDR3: TGTGCCAGCAGCGAGGGGACAGGGGGCCCCTACAATGAGCAGTTCTTC. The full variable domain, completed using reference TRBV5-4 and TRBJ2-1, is ETGVTQSPTHLIKTRGQQVTLRCSSQSGHNTVSWYQQALGQGPQFIFQYYREEENGRGNFPPRFSGLQFPNYSSELNVNALELDDSALYLCASSEGTGGPYNEQFFGPGTRLTVL.

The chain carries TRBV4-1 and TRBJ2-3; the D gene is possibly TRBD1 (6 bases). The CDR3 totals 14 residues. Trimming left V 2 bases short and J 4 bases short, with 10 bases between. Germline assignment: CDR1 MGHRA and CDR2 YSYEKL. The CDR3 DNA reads TGCGCCAGCAGCCAAACAGGGAGTTCAGATACGCAGTATTTT. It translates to CASSQTGSSDTQYF.

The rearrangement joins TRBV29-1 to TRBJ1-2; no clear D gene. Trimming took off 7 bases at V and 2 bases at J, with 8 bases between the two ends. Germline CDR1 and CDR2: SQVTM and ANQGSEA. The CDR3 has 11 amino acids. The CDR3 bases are TGCAGCGCCGACTGGAACTATGGCTACACCTTC. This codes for CSADWNYGYTF. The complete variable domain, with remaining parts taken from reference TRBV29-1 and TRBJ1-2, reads SAVISQKPSRDICQRGTSLTIQCQVDSQVTMMFWYRQQPGQSLTLIATANQGSEATYESGFVIDKFPISRPNLTFSTLTVSNMSPEDSSIYLCSADWNYGYTFGSGTRLTVV.

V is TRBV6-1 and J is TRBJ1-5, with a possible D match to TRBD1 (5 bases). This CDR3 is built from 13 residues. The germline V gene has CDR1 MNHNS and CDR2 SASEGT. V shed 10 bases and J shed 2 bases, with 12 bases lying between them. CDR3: CATRTGRNQPQHF. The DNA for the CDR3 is TGTGCCACCCGGACGGGACGCAATCAGCCCCAGCATTTT.

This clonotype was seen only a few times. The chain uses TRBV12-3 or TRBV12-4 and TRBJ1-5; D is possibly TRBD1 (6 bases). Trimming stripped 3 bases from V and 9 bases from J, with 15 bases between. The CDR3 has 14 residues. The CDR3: CASSFRDTISPQHF. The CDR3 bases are TGTGCCAGCAGTTTCCGGGACACCATTTCGCCCCAGCATTTT.

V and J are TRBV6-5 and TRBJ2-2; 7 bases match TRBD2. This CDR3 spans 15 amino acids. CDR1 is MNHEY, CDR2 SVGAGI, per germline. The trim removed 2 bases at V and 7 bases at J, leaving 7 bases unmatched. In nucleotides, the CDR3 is TGTGCCAGCAGTTACCGCGGGGGAAAGGGCGGGGAGCTGTTTTTT. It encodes CASSYRGGKGGELFF.